The 28 T cell receptor beta chains below all came from one sample that was sequenced in a study of T-cell memory formation after mild COVID-19. TCRdb independently ran MiXCR on the 5' RACE reads; one entry per CDR3 protein. The sample consists of 300,000 to 400,000 distinct CDR3 sequences, roughly 13% of them appearing once. Source material: PBMCs or a T cell subset sorted from them (not recorded which). The receptor set was obtained from a young man who had mild COVID-19 (a few samples of this study predate the infection). Cell type and time point are not known.

V usage is TRBV3-1 and J usage is TRBJ2-6; D gene ambiguous. Germline CDR1 LGHDT, CDR2 YNNKEL (reference sequence). V was pared by 3 bases and J by 1 base, with 7 bases between. The CDR3 covers 15 residues. The CDR3 nucleotides are TGTGCCAGCAGCCACTGGATTTCTGGGGCCAACGTCCTGACTTTC. Amino acid sequence: CASSHWISGANVLTF.

This clonotype was seen a few times. The chain employs TRBV7-2 and TRBJ1-6; D is possibly TRBD1 (6 bases). Trimming took off 1 base at V and 10 bases at J, with 14 bases between the two ends. There are 15 residues in the CDR3. Germline V CDR1 and CDR2: SGHTA, FQGNSA. This CDR3 is CASSLEQGRTSPLHF. CDR3 nucleotide sequence: TGTGCCAGCAGCTTAGAACAGGGCCGGACATCACCCCTCCACTTT.

Ten or more counts support this clonotype. The V and J genes are TRBV24-1 and TRBJ2-2; D gene ambiguous. The germline V and J ends were trimmed by 3 bases and 6 bases, with 13 bases remaining between them. Germline loops: CDR1 KGHDR, CDR2 SFDVKD. The CDR3 spans 15 residues. The CDR3 nucleotides read TGTGCCACCAGTGATAGTGGGGTTGGAGCCGGGGAGCTGTTTTTT. This encodes CATSDSGVGAGELFF.

The CDR3 loop is CASSLEGNNYGYTF. In DNA, the CDR3 is TGTGCCAGCAGCTTGGAAGGCAACAACTATGGCTACACCTTC. J is TRBJ1-2 and V is TRBV5-6; D not resolved. V lost 0 bases to trimming and J lost 2 bases, with 8 bases between them. This CDR3 region has 14 residues. Germline-derived CDR1 and CDR2 are SGHDT and YYEEEE.

The chain has TRBV7-9 and TRBJ1-5, with D possibly matching TRBD1 (6 bases). Trimming removed 5 bases at V and 3 bases at J, with 11 bases between. The CDR3 runs to 14 residues. The germline V gene has CDR1 SEHNR and CDR2 FQNEAQ (reference sequence). Here the CDR3 reads CASSPDRFNQPQHF. CDR3 DNA: TGTGCCAGCAGCCCAGACAGGTTCAATCAGCCCCAGCATTTT.

This clonotype was observed a handful of times. The chain combines TRBV15 with TRBJ2-3, with D possibly being TRBD1 or TRBD2 (5 bases each). Trimming left V 5 bases short and J 6 bases short, with 18 bases between. Germline assignment: CDR1 LNHNV and CDR2 YYDKDF (reference sequence). This CDR3 has 15 residues. Written as DNA, the CDR3 is TGTGCCACCAGCCACGGGACGGGGTTTTTGGATACGCAGTATTTT. The encoded protein is CATSHGTGFLDTQYF.

This sequence joins TRBV12-3 or TRBV12-4 and TRBJ1-1, with D perhaps TRBD1 (6 bases). This CDR3 spans 12 amino acids. Trimming stripped 6 bases from V and 6 bases from J, with 11 bases between. CDR3 DNA: TGTGCCAGCAGCCGTGGGGGCGCTGAAGCTTTCTTT. Encoded protein: CASSRGGAEAFF.

This clonotype has just a few counts. The chain recombines TRBV28 with TRBJ2-3; 13 bases fit TRBD2. Trimming removed 5 bases from V and 5 bases from J; junction bases left unmatched: 7. The CDR3 runs 16 residues. From germline, CDR1 is MDHEN and CDR2 SYDVKM. The CDR3 reads CASSPGGLAGKDTQYF. The DNA for the CDR3 is TGTGCCAGCAGTCCCGGGGGACTAGCGGGGAAAGATACGCAGTATTTT. Full variable domain (missing parts from reference TRBV28 and TRBJ2-3): DVKVTQSSRYLVKRTGEKVFLECVQDMDHENMFWYRQDPGLGLRLIYFSYDVKMKEKGDIPEGYSVSREKKERFSLILESASTNQTSMYLCASSPGGLAGKDTQYFGPGTRLTVL.

This clonotype was seen a few times. The rearrangement uses TRBV12-5 and TRBJ1-2; D not resolved. Per germline, CDR1 LGHNT and CDR2 FRNRAP. Trimming stripped 4 bases from V and 4 bases from J, with 13 bases between. The CDR3 has 14 residues. CDR3: CASGSGWGSYGYTF. In DNA form, the CDR3 reads TGTGCTAGTGGTTCCGGGTGGGGTTCCTATGGCTACACCTTC.

The V gene is TRBV30, the J gene TRBJ2-7; D is unresolved. V dropped 4 bases and J dropped 3 bases, with 7 bases sitting between them. The germline CDR1 and CDR2 sequences are GTSNPN and SVGIG (reference sequence). This CDR3 region has 11 residues. This CDR3 is CAWNRGYEQYF. CDR3 nucleotide sequence: TGTGCCTGGAATAGAGGCTACGAGCAGTACTTC.

The chain is built from TRBV19 and TRBJ2-1; weak D call: TRBD2 (5 bases). The germline V and J ends were trimmed by 1 base and 0 bases, with 7 bases remaining between them. There are 15 residues in the CDR3. Looked up from germline, CDR1 is LNHDA and CDR2 is SQIVND (reference sequence). CDR3 nucleotide sequence: TGTGCCAGTAGTATAGGAGGGTTCTCCTACAATGAGCAGTTCTTC. Residues: CASSIGGFSYNEQFF.

The chain combines TRBV4-3 with TRBJ1-2; D call uncertain. V was clipped by 0 bases and J by 4 bases, with 18 bases between them. This CDR3 has 17 amino acids. CDR1 and CDR2 from the germline V gene are LGHNA and YSLEER. The CDR3 spells CASSQDEIRAEAYGYTF. The CDR3 coding sequence is TGCGCCAGCAGCCAAGATGAGATTCGAGCAGAAGCCTATGGCTACACCTTC.

This clonotype was detected a few times. V and J are TRBV4-1 and TRBJ2-3; D gene ambiguous. The V gene's germline CDR1 is MGHRA and CDR2 YSYEKL. The CDR3 totals 14 residues. Trimming pared 4 bases from V and 0 bases from J, leaving 8 bases between. DNA for the CDR3: TGCGCCAGCAGCCTTACAGAAAGCACAGATACGCAGTATTTT. Its translation is CASSLTESTDTQYF.

This clonotype was seen a handful of times. The V gene is TRBV5-1, the J gene TRBJ2-1; tentative D call: TRBD2 (7 bases). Trimming removed 4 bases from V and 9 bases from J, with 23 bases in between. CDR3 length: 16 amino acids. Germline CDR1 is SGHRS and CDR2 is YFSETQ. The CDR3 loop reads CASSPETVERGGEQFF. CDR3 DNA: TGCGCCAGCAGCCCGGAGACAGTCGAGAGGGGGGGTGAGCAGTTCTTC.

V gene TRBV20-1 combines with J gene TRBJ2-7; no reliable D call. This CDR3 has 11 residues. Per germline, CDR1 DFQATT and CDR2 SNEGSKA (reference sequence). Trimming cost V 3 bases and J 5 bases, with 8 bases left between them. Here the CDR3 DNA reads TGCAGTGCTAGGGGGAACCACGAGCAGTACGTC. This encodes CSARGNHEQYV.

In its sample, this clonotype was seen a few times. The chain is built from TRBV7-2 and TRBJ2-3; the match to TRBD1 covers 9 bases. The germline V gene encodes CDR1 SGHTA and CDR2 FQGNSA. The CDR3 consists of 15 residues. After removal of 3 bases from V and 5 bases from J, the junction contained 6 bases not matched to a gene. CDR3 in DNA: TGTGCCAGCAGCTTTTACAGGGGGCAAGGAGATACGCAGTATTTT. It codes for CASSFYRGQGDTQYF.

This clonotype was observed a handful of times. The rearrangement links TRBV6-5 to TRBJ2-2; TRBD1 matches 10 bases. Germline loops: CDR1 MNHEY, CDR2 SVGAGI. The junction had 9 bases not matched to a gene; V was cut back by 5 bases and J by 15 bases. This CDR3 comprises 13 residues. CDR3 bases: TGTGCCAGCAGTGTTCCGGGACAGGGGTCGATGTTTTTT. It translates to CASSVPGQGSMFF.

This clonotype was detected only a few times. Written as DNA, the CDR3 is TGCGCCAGCAGCCAATCAGCCGTTCAGGGTGGCATTCAGTACTTC. Its protein is CASSQSAVQGGIQYF. This chain links TRBV4-3 with TRBJ2-4; a possible D gene is TRBD1 (5 bases). CDR3 length: 15 residues. Germline V gene sequence: CDR1 LGHNA, CDR2 YSLEER. Trimming pared 2 bases from V and 9 bases from J, leaving 17 bases between.

A few counts support this clonotype. This sequence joins TRBV19 and TRBJ2-3; no reliable D call. The length of the CDR3 is 15 residues. Germline values: CDR1 LNHDA, CDR2 SQIVND (reference sequence). The V end was cut by 3 bases, the J end by 4 bases, with 14 bases between. The CDR3 DNA reads TGTGCCAGTAGTATCGCCTTGCCGGTGGCAGATACGCAGTATTTT. This codes for CASSIALPVADTQYF.

The rearrangement uses TRBV7-3 and TRBJ2-3; D is uncertain. Trimming pared 5 bases from V and 0 bases from J, leaving 12 bases between. From germline, CDR1 is SGHTA and CDR2 FQGTGA. The CDR3 runs 15 residues. The CDR3 DNA follows: TGTGCCAGCAGCCCGCGTGGACGAAGCACAGATACGCAGTATTTT. This codes for CASSPRGRSTDTQYF.

This clonotype was found a few times. The J gene is TRBJ1-5, the V gene TRBV29-1; TRBD1 matches at 7 bases. The CDR3 contains 13 residues. Germline V gene sequence: CDR1 SQVTM, CDR2 ANQGSEA. V lost 6 bases to trimming and J lost 3 bases; unmatched junction nucleotides: 5. CDR3 region: CSVIQGINQPQHF. CDR3 nucleotides: TGCAGCGTAATACAGGGGATCAATCAGCCCCAGCATTTT.

The table lists this clonotype with many counts. This rearrangement joins TRBV24-1 to TRBJ2-3; the match to TRBD2 covers 10 bases. J lost 5 bases, V lost 0 bases, and 4 bases had no gene match. This CDR3 is built from 16 residues. Germline V gene data show CDR1 as KGHDR and CDR2 as SFDVKD. CDR3 loop: CATSDLKRGGEDTQYF. Written as DNA, the CDR3 is TGTGCCACCAGTGATTTGAAGCGGGGGGGTGAAGATACGCAGTATTTT.

This clonotype turned up a few times. CDR3 loop: CSAPDDRRAYEQYF. DNA of the CDR3: TGCAGTGCACCAGACGATCGAAGGGCCTACGAGCAGTACTTC. The V gene is TRBV20-1, the J gene TRBJ2-7, with D unresolved. Trimming stripped 6 bases from V and 2 bases from J, with 17 bases between. Germline V gene lookup returns CDR1 DFQATT and CDR2 SNEGSKA (reference sequence). The CDR3 consists of 14 residues.

This chain joins TRBV28 and TRBJ1-1; D unclear. Germline V gene lookup returns CDR1 MDHEN and CDR2 SYDVKM. V lost 10 bases, J lost 0 bases, and 12 bases lay in between. This CDR3 spans 13 amino acids. The CDR3 sequence is CAIESTLNTEAFF. The CDR3 DNA reads TGTGCCATTGAGTCAACTTTGAACACTGAAGCTTTCTTT. The variable domain in full, completed from reference TRBV28 and TRBJ1-1, reads DVKVTQSSRYLVKRTGEKVFLECVQDMDHENMFWYRQDPGLGLRLIYFSYDVKMKEKGDIPEGYSVSREKKERFSLILESASTNQTSMYLCAIESTLNTEAFFGQGTRLTVV.

The chain couples TRBV4-1 to TRBJ2-7, with 9 nucleotides matching TRBD1. Germline V lookup: CDR1 MGHRA, CDR2 YSYEKL. The CDR3 length is 18 residues. V was pared by 3 bases and J by 0 bases, with 12 bases of the junction left unmatched. CDR3 nucleotide sequence: TGCGCCAGCAGCCAGGGACAGGGAACTAATATTCGCTCCTACGAGCAGTACTTC. The encoded protein is CASSQGQGTNIRSYEQYF.

The chain employs TRBV6-6 and TRBJ2-1; tentative D call: TRBD1 (5 bases). This CDR3 has 13 residues. Trimming cost V 6 bases and J 4 bases, with 10 bases left between them. The germline CDR1 and CDR2 sequences are MNHNY and SVGAGI (reference sequence). In DNA form, the CDR3 reads TGTGCCAGCAGAGACCAGGGTTACAATGAGCAGTTCTTC. Protein: CASRDQGYNEQFF.

This clonotype appeared a few times. V gene TRBV20-1 combines with J gene TRBJ2-7; 7 bases line up with TRBD1. V lost 6 bases to trimming and J lost 3 bases; unmatched junction nucleotides: 8. This CDR3 has 13 residues. From germline, CDR1 is DFQATT and CDR2 SNEGSKA (reference sequence). CDR3 protein: CSAWDSRIYEQYF. In DNA, the CDR3 is TGCAGTGCATGGGACAGTCGGATCTACGAGCAGTACTTC.

The chain carries TRBV7-2 and TRBJ2-7, with no clear D. V was clipped by 5 bases and J by 3 bases, with 14 bases between them. In germline, CDR1 is SGHTA, CDR2 FQGNSA. This CDR3 spans 14 amino acids. CDR3 sequence: CASSPRSSSYEQYF. The CDR3 DNA is TGTGCCAGCAGCCCCCGATCCTCCAGCTACGAGCAGTACTTC.